The 32 T cell receptor beta chains in this list originate from one sample, sequenced in a study of T cells after somatic rescue of genetic block. Repertoires were generated with immunoSEQ multiplex PCR, while TCRdb's copy carries only in-frame clones and drops some. Of tens of thousands of clones in the sample, approximately 96% are singletons; the top ten hold about 0.076%. The specimen was peripheral blood mononuclear cells (PBMCs). Receptor source: a child under two years old.

A few counts support this clone. V is TRBV5-6 and J is TRBJ1-5, with a tentative D call TRBD1 (6 bases). The CDR3 contains 19 residues. Germline V gives CDR1 SGHDT, CDR2 YYEEEE. V lost 0 bases and J 0 bases, leaving 19 bases between the germline ends. The CDR3 coding sequence is TGTGCCAGCAGCTTGGCCTCGGGGGGGGCTGGGCTTAGCAATCAGCCCCAGCATTTT. The encoded protein is CASSLASGGAGLSNQPQHF. The full variable domain, with the rest looked up from reference TRBV5-6 and TRBJ1-5, is DAGVTQSPTHLIKTRGQQVTLRCSPKSGHDTVSWYQQALGQGPQFIFQYYEEEERQRGNFPDRFSGHQFPNYSSELNVNALLLGDSALYLCASSLASGGAGLSNQPQHFGDGTRLSIL.

The V gene is TRBV28, the J gene TRBJ2-7; 10 bases map to TRBD1. This CDR3 region has 16 residues. In germline, CDR1 is MDHEN, CDR2 SYDVKM. The V segment lost 3 bases and the J segment 2 bases; nucleotides outside the gene matches: 7. This chain's CDR3 is CASSFAPGTGAYEQYF. DNA for the CDR3: TGTGCCAGCAGTTTCGCCCCCGGGACAGGGGCCTACGAGCAGTACTTC.

The chain links TRBV29-1 to TRBJ2-7; unclear D gene. The CDR3 has 13 residues. Trimming pared 7 bases from V and 2 bases from J, leaving 15 bases between. The germline CDR1 and CDR2 sequences are SQVTM and ANQGSEA. The chain's CDR3 is CSAKGTYPYEQYF. CDR3 in DNA: TGCAGCGCTAAAGGAACTTATCCCTACGAGCAGTACTTC.

The V call is TRBV7-3, the J call TRBJ2-2; no clear D. The ends were cut back, 2 bases at V and 1 base at J, with 2 bases in the middle. CDR3 size: 13 residues. The germline V gene has CDR1 SGHTA and CDR2 FQGTGA. CDR3 region: CASSLLNTGELFF. The CDR3 bases are TGTGCCAGCAGCTTACTGAACACCGGGGAGCTGTTTTTT.

This sequence joins TRBV4-2 and TRBJ2-1; D may be TRBD2 (5 bases). CDR1 LGHNA and CDR2 YNFKEQ come from the germline V gene. The CDR3 spans 17 residues. Trimming left V 0 bases short and J 0 bases short, with 12 bases between. The CDR3 sequence is CASSQDISSGSYNEQFF. Here the CDR3 DNA reads TGTGCCAGCAGCCAAGATATTTCCAGCGGCTCCTACAATGAGCAGTTCTTC.

The V and J genes are TRBV11-2 and TRBJ2-7; 10 positions match TRBD1. CDR1 SGHAT and CDR2 FQNNGV come from the germline V gene. J lost 6 bases, V lost 1 base, and 0 bases had no gene match. This CDR3 is built from 13 residues. CDR3 sequence: CASSLGQGAEQYF. In nucleotides, the CDR3 is TGTGCCAGCAGCTTAGGACAGGGGGCCGAGCAGTACTTC.

The chain uses TRBV28 and TRBJ1-1; the D gene is possibly TRBD1 (5 bases). Per the germline V gene, CDR1 is MDHEN and CDR2 is SYDVKM. Trimming cost V 3 bases and J 5 bases, with 10 bases left between them. This CDR3 has 13 amino acids. The DNA for the CDR3 is TGTGCCAGCAGTTTCACAGGCGGGACTGAAGCTTTCTTT. It translates to CASSFTGGTEAFF. Filled out from reference TRBV28 and TRBJ1-1, the complete variable domain reads DVKVTQSSRYLVKRTGEKVFLECVQDMDHENMFWYRQDPGLGLRLIYFSYDVKMKEKGDIPEGYSVSREKKERFSLILESASTNQTSMYLCASSFTGGTEAFFGQGTRLTVV.

This chain links TRBV9 with TRBJ1-2; 10 bases line up with TRBD1. The CDR3 is 14 amino acids. V gave up 4 bases and J gave up 8 bases; unmatched junction bases: 8. CDR1 SGDLS and CDR2 YYNGEE come from the germline V gene. CDR3 DNA sequence: TGTGCCAGCAGCCCCTCGACAGGGGGCTTAGGCTACACCTTC. Translated: CASSPSTGGLGYTF.

This chain links TRBV19 with TRBJ2-1, with 9 bases identical to TRBD2. Germline CDR1 LNHDA, CDR2 SQIVND (reference sequence). V lost 4 bases to trimming and J lost 1 base; unmatched junction nucleotides: 8. There are 17 residues in the CDR3. The CDR3 nucleotides read TGTGCCAGTAGTACCGAGCTAGCGGGATGGTCCTACAATGAGCAGTTCTTC. Encoded protein: CASSTELAGWSYNEQFF. The variable domain in full, completed from reference TRBV19 and TRBJ2-1, reads DGGITQSPKYLFRKEGQNVTLSCEQNLNHDAMYWYRQDPGQGLRLIYYSQIVNDFQKGDIAEGYSVSREKKESFPLTVTSAQKNPTAFYLCASSTELAGWSYNEQFFGPGTRLTVL.

The J gene is TRBJ1-3, the V gene TRBV4-1; no clear D. The CDR3 sequence is 16 residues long. V shed 1 base and J shed 0 bases, with 10 bases lying between them. The germline CDR1 and CDR2 sequences are MGHRA and YSYEKL. DNA for the CDR3: TGCGCCAGCAGCCAAGTAAAAGGGCCCTCTGGAAACACCATATATTTT. Residues: CASSQVKGPSGNTIYF.

V is TRBV7-8 and J is TRBJ2-2; 15 bases agree with TRBD2. CDR3 size: 20 residues. After removal of 5 bases from V and 7 bases from J, the junction contained 17 bases not matched to a gene. Germline V gene sequence: CDR1 SGHVS, CDR2 FQNEAQ. The CDR3 bases are TGTGCCAGCAGCCTATACCGGGACATCGGGACTAGCGGGAGGAGCGGGGAGCTGTTTTTT. It translates to CASSLYRDIGTSGRSGELFF.

The chain uses TRBV28 and TRBJ2-5, with 7 bases lining up with TRBD1. CDR3 size: 12 residues. The germline V gene has CDR1 MDHEN and CDR2 SYDVKM. Trimming at V came to 3 bases and at J to 7 bases, leaving 2 bases not matched to a gene. The CDR3 nucleotides read TGTGCCAGCAGTTTCAAGGGGGCGACCCAGTACTTC. The encoded protein is CASSFKGATQYF.

This chain joins TRBV7-2 and TRBJ2-2; 10 bases are a match to TRBD2. The ends lost 3 bases at V and 6 bases at J; junction bases unmatched: 1. Germline CDR1 SGHTA, CDR2 FQGNSA. CDR3 length: 14 residues. CDR3 sequence (DNA): TGTGCCAGCAGCTTCCTAGCGGGAGCCGGGGAGCTGTTTTTT. Translating it yields CASSFLAGAGELFF.

The chain employs TRBV19 and TRBJ1-5; D is unclear. The CDR3 is 12 residues long. The V end lost 7 bases, the J end lost 3 bases, and 7 bases lay between the germline ends. Germline V CDR1 and CDR2: LNHDA, SQIVND (reference sequence). The CDR3 DNA follows: TGTGCCAGTACCACTTACAATCAGCCCCAGCATTTT. It specifies CASTTYNQPQHF.

The chain carries TRBV6-5 and TRBJ2-1, with D maybe TRBD2 (6 bases). The CDR3 contains 11 residues. Germline V gives CDR1 MNHEY, CDR2 SVGAGI. Trimming removed 5 bases from V and 7 bases from J, with 6 bases in between. Here the CDR3 DNA reads TGTGCCAGCAGTAGCGGGAATGAGCAGTTCTTC. As protein: CASSSGNEQFF.

The V gene is TRBV7-9, the J gene TRBJ2-7, with no clear D. Germline lookup yields CDR1 SEHNR and CDR2 FQNEAQ (reference sequence). This CDR3 contains 13 residues. The germline V and J ends were trimmed by 1 base and 6 bases, with 10 bases remaining between them. CDR3 nucleotide sequence: TGTGCCAGCAGCTTAGGCTTTACTCCCGAGCAGTACTTC. It translates to CASSLGFTPEQYF.

The chain is built from TRBV30 and TRBJ2-7; D is perhaps TRBD1 or TRBD2 (5 bases each). Germline V gene sequence: CDR1 GTSNPN, CDR2 SVGIG (reference sequence). V lost 2 bases and J lost 7, with 15 bases in between. This CDR3 region has 13 residues. CDR3 DNA sequence: TGTGCCTGGAGTCGAGGGGAGTGGTATGAGCAGTACTTC. Its translation: CAWSRGEWYEQYF. Full variable domain (missing parts from reference TRBV30 and TRBJ2-7): SQTIHQWPATLVQPVGSPLSLECTVEGTSNPNLYWYRQAAGRGLQLLFYSVGIGQISSEVPQNLSASRPQDRQFILSSKKLLLSDSGFYLCAWSRGEWYEQYFGPGTRLTVT.

This sequence joins TRBV5-6 and TRBJ2-1; D possibly corresponds to TRBD2 (6 bases). The CDR3 loop spans 16 amino acids. Trimming removed 2 bases from V and 0 bases from J, with 12 bases in between. CDR1 SGHDT and CDR2 YYEEEE come from the germline V gene. As DNA, the CDR3 is TGTGCCAGCAGCTTTGTCCACGGGAGCTCCTACAATGAGCAGTTCTTC. This encodes CASSFVHGSSYNEQFF.

The J gene is TRBJ1-6, the V gene TRBV4-2, with D possibly TRBD1 on 5 matching bases. V was trimmed by 0 bases and J by 3 bases, leaving 12 bases between them. CDR3 size: 17 residues. CDR1 is LGHNA and CDR2 is YNFKEQ in the germline V gene. CDR3 in amino acids: CASSQDRGTHYNSPLHF. The DNA of the CDR3 is TGTGCCAGCAGCCAAGATCGGGGGACCCACTATAATTCACCCCTCCACTTT.

The genes are TRBV19 and TRBJ1-2, with D perhaps TRBD1 (5 bases). The CDR3 runs 13 residues. CDR1 and CDR2 from the germline V gene are LNHDA and SQIVND (reference sequence). V gave up 7 bases and J gave up 4 bases, with 13 bases separating them. CDR3 nucleotide sequence: TGTGCCAGTACCCCCCGGGGCCCCTATGGCTACACCTTC. Translated: CASTPRGPYGYTF.

The chain employs TRBV4-2 and TRBJ2-3; D gene unclear. The V gene's germline CDR1 is LGHNA and CDR2 YNFKEQ. Trimming pared 0 bases from V and 2 bases from J, leaving 9 bases between. The length of the CDR3 is 15 residues. The CDR3 loop is CASSQDPRFTDTQYF. CDR3 nucleotide sequence: TGTGCCAGCAGCCAAGATCCCAGGTTCACAGATACGCAGTATTTT.

V gene TRBV7-8 combines with J gene TRBJ2-3; D uncertain. The V gene lost 5 bases and the J gene lost 3 bases, with 6 bases spanning the gap. The germline CDR1 and CDR2 sequences are SGHVS and FQNEAQ. This CDR3 region has 12 residues. The CDR3 reads CASSPETDTQYF. Written as DNA, the CDR3 is TGTGCCAGCAGCCCCGAAACAGATACGCAGTATTTT.

This rearrangement joins TRBV27 to TRBJ1-1, with a weak D call TRBD1 (6 bases). V shed 3 bases and J shed 4 bases, with 9 bases lying between them. This CDR3 contains 13 residues. Germline V gene lookup returns CDR1 MNHEY and CDR2 SMNVEV (reference sequence). The CDR3 loop is CASSFQQGTEAFF. The CDR3 nucleotides are TGTGCCAGCAGTTTCCAACAGGGCACTGAAGCTTTCTTT.

The gene calls are TRBV10-1 and TRBJ2-3; D call uncertain. V was cut by 3 bases and J by 2 bases, with 9 bases left in between. The CDR3 runs 14 residues. Germline V gene sequence: CDR1 WNHNN, CDR2 SYGVQD (reference sequence). The CDR3 is CASSEGDATDTQYF. In DNA form, the CDR3 reads TGCGCCAGCAGTGAAGGTGACGCCACAGATACGCAGTATTTT.

The chain employs TRBV11-1 and TRBJ2-3; the D gene is possibly TRBD1 (6 bases). Germline assignment: CDR1 SGHAT and CDR2 FQDESV (reference sequence). This CDR3 comprises 16 residues. Trimming removed 5 bases at V and 1 base at J, with 16 bases between. The CDR3 nucleotides are TGTGCCAGCAGCCGGACAGTTTCTCTAGGCACAGATACGCAGTATTTT. This encodes CASSRTVSLGTDTQYF.

J is TRBJ2-1 and V is TRBV7-2; 9 bases are a match to TRBD2. The junction had 1 base not matched to a gene; V was cut back by 4 bases and J by 0 bases. Germline V gives CDR1 SGHTA, CDR2 FQGNSA. This CDR3 has 15 residues. CDR3 in amino acids: CASSSSGASYNEQFF. CDR3 nucleotides: TGTGCCAGCAGCTCTAGCGGGGCCTCCTACAATGAGCAGTTCTTC. Based on the CDR3 plus reference TRBV7-2 and TRBJ2-1, the full variable domain is GAGVSQSPSNKVTEKGKDVELRCDPISGHTALYWYRQSLGQGLEFLIYFQGNSAPDKSGLPSDRFSAERTGGSVSTLTIQRTQQEDSAVYLCASSSSGASYNEQFFGPGTRLTVL.

This rearrangement joins TRBV7-2 to TRBJ2-7, with TRBD2 matching 8 bases. Trimming removed 1 base from V and 3 bases from J; junction bases left unmatched: 2. The CDR3 is 14 residues long. Germline values: CDR1 SGHTA, CDR2 FQGNSA. The CDR3 DNA follows: TGTGCCAGCAGCTTAGTCGGGGGGGACTACGAGCAGTACTTC. Residues: CASSLVGGDYEQYF.

The rearrangement uses TRBV12-2 and TRBJ2-1; the table gives TRBD2 as D, unverified against the DNA. TRBV12-2 is a documented pseudogene. This CDR3 has 14 amino acids. The chain's CDR3 is CASRLGTSEHEQFF. In DNA form, the CDR3 reads TGTGCAAGTCGCTTGGGGACTAGCGAACATGAGCAGTTCTTC.

The chain has TRBV19 and TRBJ2-1; D unclear. The V gene's germline CDR1 is LNHDA and CDR2 SQIVND (reference sequence). The CDR3 sequence is 12 residues long. V dropped 3 bases and J dropped 9 bases, with 9 bases sitting between them. CDR3 protein: CASSMEHFEQFF. DNA for the CDR3: TGTGCCAGTAGTATGGAGCATTTTGAGCAGTTCTTC.

This clone was seen a single time. The chain has TRBV19 and TRBJ2-3; 11 nucleotides line up with TRBD1. The germline V gene encodes CDR1 LNHDA and CDR2 SQIVND (reference sequence). The CDR3 spans 15 residues. V lost 3 bases and J lost 7; bases outside the gene matches: 6. The CDR3 loop is CASSIWDRGKYTQYF. DNA for the CDR3: TGTGCCAGTAGTATTTGGGACAGGGGGAAGTATACGCAGTATTTT.

This clone was found once. The chain employs TRBV19 and TRBJ2-1; 11 positions agree with TRBD1. The CDR3 totals 16 residues. Germline V gene lookup returns CDR1 LNHDA and CDR2 SQIVND (reference sequence). With V trimmed by 2 bases and J by 8 bases, 8 bases remained unmatched. The CDR3 spells CASSISGQGGFDEQFF. The CDR3 DNA follows: TGTGCCAGTAGTATATCGGGACAGGGGGGTTTCGATGAGCAGTTCTTC.

The V gene is TRBV4-2, the J gene TRBJ1-5; no definite D call. This CDR3 comprises 15 residues. Trimming pared 4 bases from V and 7 bases from J, leaving 17 bases between. The germline V gene encodes CDR1 LGHNA and CDR2 YNFKEQ. The CDR3 region has the DNA TGTGCCAGCAGCCGTTACCTCGAAGGCGACCAGCCCCAGCATTTT. The encoded protein is CASSRYLEGDQPQHF.